This T cell receptor (beta chain) was identified in a study of regulatory T cells in long-lasting Graves disease. The study, taken as a whole, reports: Having few samples may have compromised the accuracy. Lower TCR diversity characterized persistent Graves' patients relative to newly diagnosed patients.

HTBI primers from iRepertoire and Arm-PCR of CDR3 regions yielded the TCR beta libraries. One entry per CDR3 protein, called by TCRdb with MiXCR from the multiplex PCR reads. The profile shows around 430,000 distinct CDR3 sequences, about 20% of them singletons. To note about this clonotype: Its specificity is not known.

Time point: persistent/refractory GD, antithyroid drugs over 5 years with positive TRAb. There was RNA extracted from PBMCs, and the TCR library was made from it. The sample in question was peripheral blood mononuclear cells (PBMCs), obtained when the disease was refractory, from a patient treated with antithyroid drugs. This clonotype was obtained from a female donor with Graves disease.

In nucleotides, the CDR3 is TGTGCCATCAGTGAAGGAGGGAACAAGTATAATTCACCCCTCCACTTT. Translation: CAISEGGNKYNSPLHF. V is TRBV10-3 and J is TRBJ1-6, with D unresolved. Germline assignment: CDR1 ENHRY and CDR2 SYGVKD. The V end lost 3 bases, the J end lost 4 bases, and 13 bases lay between the germline ends. The CDR3 consists of 16 residues.